This T cell receptor (beta chain) was identified in a study of blood T cell repertoires in COVID-19. Clones were sequenced by immunoSEQ multiplex PCR, and TCRdb holds only the in-frame ones, with some missing. Here the sample spans approximately 200,000 clones, about nine tenths being singletons. Material for sequencing was PBMCs or T cells enriched from blood (not recorded which). This clonotype originated in a man aged 30 to 39 in a cohort exposed to, infected with or recovered from COVID-19 (not recorded which).

CDR3 in amino acids: CASLIAGPGRAGELFF. CDR3 nucleotides: TGTGCCAGCTTGATAGCGGGTCCCGGGAGGGCCGGGGAGCTGTTTTTT. This chain links TRBV11-2 with TRBJ2-2; TRBD2 matches at 8 bases. V gave up 8 bases and J gave up 6 bases; unmatched junction bases: 14. CDR1 SGHAT and CDR2 FQNNGV come from the germline V gene. This CDR3 has 16 amino acids.